The clone carrying this TCR beta chain has only a few counts. The record originates from a study of patients and donors after allogeneic stem cell transplantation. TCRdb re-analysed the RT-PCR reads in MiXCR, keeping a single row per CDR3 protein. The sample has 800,000 to 1,000,000 distinct CDR3 sequences, approximately 18% seen once. Sequenced input: blood, either unsorted or a sorted T cell fraction (not recorded which). This receptor was identified in a human donor who was either an allogeneic HSCT recipient or a stem cell or donor lymphocyte infusion donor (not recorded which). It is not recorded whose cells these are; they may come from a transplant donor.

The CDR3 DNA is TGTGCCAGCAGTATCCGCAGGGGGTTCGCGAACACCGGGGAGCTGTTTTTT. Translation gives CASSIRRGFANTGELFF. The gene calls are TRBV12-3 or TRBV12-4 and TRBJ2-2; 7 nucleotides match TRBD1. The CDR3 runs to 17 residues. The junction had 9 bases not matched to a gene; V was cut back by 5 bases and J by 0 bases.